This TCR beta chain was sequenced in a study of T cells in Graves' hyperthyroidism and ophthalmopathy. RNA transcripts gave rise to amplified TCR beta CDR3 regions. With the HTBI primer set, the TCR CDR3 went through a first round of RT-PCR. Via MiXCR, TCRdb re-called the multiplex PCR reads, giving one row per CDR3 protein. The profile shows over 400,000 distinct CDR3 sequences, about 20% of them singletons. This clonotype has more than one count but fewer than ten. Looked up from germline, CDR1 is SGDLS and CDR2 is YYNGEE. This CDR3 spans 15 amino acids. V was trimmed by 4 bases and J by 2 bases, leaving 15 bases between them. Each person with ophthalmopathy scored at least 3 on the Clinical Activity Score, reached NOSPECS grade 4 or higher, and had been ill under 3 months.

The chain uses TRBV9 and TRBJ1-2, with D possibly being TRBD1 (5 bases). The sample taken for sequencing was blood. The sequence was obtained from a woman aged 70-85 years with Graves' ophthalmopathy. CDR3 in amino acids: CASSSLWTRNYGYTF. The DNA for the CDR3 is TGTGCCAGCAGCTCCCTTTGGACAAGAAACTATGGCTACACCTTC.